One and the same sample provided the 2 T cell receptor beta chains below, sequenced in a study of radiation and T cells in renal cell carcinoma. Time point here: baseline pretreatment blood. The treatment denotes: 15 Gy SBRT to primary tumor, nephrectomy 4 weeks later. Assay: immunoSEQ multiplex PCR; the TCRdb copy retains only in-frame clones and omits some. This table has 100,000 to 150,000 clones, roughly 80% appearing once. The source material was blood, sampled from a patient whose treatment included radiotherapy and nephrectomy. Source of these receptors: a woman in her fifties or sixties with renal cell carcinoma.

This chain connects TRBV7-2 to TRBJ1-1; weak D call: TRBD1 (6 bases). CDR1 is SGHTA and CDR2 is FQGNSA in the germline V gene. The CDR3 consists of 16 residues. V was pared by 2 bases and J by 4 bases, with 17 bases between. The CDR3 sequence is CASSLFLAGEGTEAFF. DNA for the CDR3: TGTGCCAGCAGCTTATTCTTGGCAGGGGAGGGCACTGAAGCTTTCTTT. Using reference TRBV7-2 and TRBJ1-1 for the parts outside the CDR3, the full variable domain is GAGVSQSPSNKVTEKGKDVELRCDPISGHTALYWYRQSLGQGLEFLIYFQGNSAPDKSGLPSDRFSAERTGGSVSTLTIQRTQQEDSAVYLCASSLFLAGEGTEAFFGQGTRLTVV.

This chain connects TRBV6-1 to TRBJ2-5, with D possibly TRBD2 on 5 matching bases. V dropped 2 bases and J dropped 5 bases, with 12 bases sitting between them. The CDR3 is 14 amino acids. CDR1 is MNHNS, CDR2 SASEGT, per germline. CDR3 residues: CASSETLARETQYF. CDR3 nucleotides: TGTGCCAGCAGTGAAACCCTAGCCCGGGAGACCCAGTACTTC.